The source of this TCR beta chain is a study of Ad26.COV2.S vaccination and SARS-CoV-2 variants. General study findings and limits: TCR breadth and depth analyses may have underestimated total T cell responses.

Treatment described: about 20 received Ad26.COV2.S at low or high dose, single or two shots; about five received placebo; per-sample allocation not given. After the first vaccine or placebo injection, samples were drawn on day 63. The donor's status was that of an adult aged 18-55 years in Boston. Wuhan-strain spike was delivered by a replication-incompetent Ad26 vector. The method was immunoSEQ multiplex PCR; TCRdb's version includes in-frame clones alone and lacks a portion of them. The table shows about 680,000 clones, with more than 80% occurring only once. Germline lookup yields CDR1 SEHNR and CDR2 FQNEAQ (reference sequence). There are 17 residues in the CDR3. V dropped 5 bases and J dropped 5; count of bases not matched to a gene: 13. Details on this clone: Antigen: not known.

This rearrangement joins TRBV7-9 to TRBJ1-5; 9 nucleotides match TRBD1. The TCR sequence derives from a person aged 18 to 59 who received the Ad26.COV2.S COVID-19 vaccine or a placebo. Specimen: peripheral blood, collected in a trial of Ad26.COV2.S vaccine versus placebo. For the CDR3, the DNA is TGTGCCAGCAGCCCGAGAAAAGGGGACAGGGTATATCAGCCCCAGCATTTT. Translating it yields CASSPRKGDRVYQPQHF.